These 28 T cell receptor beta chains originate from one sample sequenced in a study of T cells in Graves' hyperthyroidism and ophthalmopathy. Amplified TCR beta CDR3 regions came from RNA transcripts. A set of HTBI primers served as the primers for a first-round RT-PCR of the TCR CDR3. TCRdb used MiXCR to reprocess the multiplex PCR reads, holding one entry per CDR3 protein. The sample holds 700,000 or so distinct CDR3 sequences, roughly 15% seen once. The material sequenced was blood. The receptors come from a man younger than 35 with Graves' hyperthyroidism.

This clonotype has a count of ten or more. V gene TRBV20-1 combines with J gene TRBJ2-5, with TRBD2 matching 10 bases. V dropped 3 bases and J dropped 5; count of bases not matched to a gene: 9. The CDR3 is 15 residues long. Germline assignment: CDR1 DFQATT and CDR2 SNEGSKA (reference sequence). The CDR3 here is CSARRLAGDLETQYF. The CDR3 region has the DNA TGCAGTGCTAGGCGCCTAGCGGGAGATTTGGAGACCCAGTACTTC.

This rearrangement joins TRBV20-1 to TRBJ2-1, with D perhaps matching TRBD1 or TRBD2 (5 bases each). Germline assignment: CDR1 DFQATT and CDR2 SNEGSKA (reference sequence). This CDR3 has 14 amino acids. The V gene lost 5 bases and the J gene lost 0 bases, with 11 bases spanning the gap. The DNA for the CDR3 is TGCAGTGCTTCCGGGACCACCTCCTACAATGAGCAGTTCTTC. It encodes CSASGTTSYNEQFF.

In this sample, this clonotype turned up many times. The chain couples TRBV18 to TRBJ2-3; 10 nucleotides line up with TRBD2. Germline CDR1 and CDR2: KGHSH and LQKENI. The CDR3 length is 16 residues. Trimming at V came to 0 bases and at J to 2 bases, leaving 2 bases not matched to a gene. CDR3 sequence: CASSPPSGRVTDTQYF. The CDR3 bases are TGTGCCAGCTCACCACCGAGCGGGAGGGTCACAGATACGCAGTATTTT.

This clonotype was counted ten times or more. V is TRBV12-3 or TRBV12-4 and J is TRBJ1-2; 7 bases map to TRBD1. The CDR3 extends over 13 amino acids. Unmatched junction bases numbered 7, after V lost 10 bases and J lost 2 bases. CDR3 sequence reads: CATKTTGNYGYTF. In nucleotides, the CDR3 is TGTGCCACCAAAACGACAGGGAACTATGGCTACACCTTC.

The chain is built from TRBV7-2 and TRBJ2-3; D is unclear. Trimming shortened V by 1 base and J by 8 bases, and 13 bases separated the two germline ends. This CDR3 region has 14 residues. Germline V gives CDR1 SGHTA, CDR2 FQGNSA. The CDR3 sequence: CASSLVGSSGTQYF. Here the CDR3 DNA reads TGTGCCAGCAGCTTAGTCGGGTCCAGTGGTACGCAGTATTTT.

The V call is TRBV11-1, the J call TRBJ2-1; tentative D call: TRBD2 (6 bases). CDR1 is SGHAT and CDR2 is FQDESV in the germline V gene (reference sequence). The CDR3 sequence is 15 residues long. Between the trimmed V and J ends, which lost 2 bases and 9 bases, there was a span of 17 bases. In DNA, the CDR3 is TGTGCCAGCAGCTTATTATGGCGGGACGGGGGTGAGCAGTTCTTC. This sequence encodes CASSLLWRDGGEQFF.

This clonotype was counted ten times or more. The chain carries TRBV10-3 and TRBJ2-3; 9 nucleotides line up with TRBD1. Germline V CDR1 and CDR2: ENHRY, SYGVKD. The CDR3 extends over 15 amino acids. After removal of 10 bases from V and 2 bases from J, the junction contained 10 bases not matched to a gene. In nucleotides, the CDR3 is TGTGCCACCGATACAGGGGGCGTTTTCACAGATACGCAGTATTTT. It specifies CATDTGGVFTDTQYF.

Ten or more counts support this clonotype. The chain combines TRBV18 with TRBJ1-2, with D possibly matching TRBD1 (6 bases). The CDR3 is 14 amino acids. Trimming removed 3 bases from V and 6 bases from J, with 14 bases in between. The germline V gene encodes CDR1 KGHSH and CDR2 LQKENI. The chain's CDR3 is CASSPSSGENGYTF. The CDR3, as DNA: TGTGCCAGCTCACCCAGCTCAGGGGAGAATGGCTACACCTTC. Complete variable domain (other parts from reference TRBV18 and TRBJ1-2): NAGVMQNPRHLVRRRGQEARLRCSPMKGHSHVYWYRQLPEEGLKFMVYLQKENIIDESGMPKERFSAEFPKEGPSILRIQQVVRGDSAAYFCASSPSSGENGYTFGSGTRLTVV.

This clonotype was found many times. The V gene is TRBV27, the J gene TRBJ2-4, with a tentative D call TRBD2 (6 bases). Trimming pared 6 bases from V and 0 bases from J, leaving 18 bases between. The CDR3 consists of 17 residues. Per germline, CDR1 MNHEY and CDR2 SMNVEV (reference sequence). CDR3 protein: CASSHIFRGLAKNIQYF. CDR3 bases: TGTGCCAGCAGCCATATATTCCGGGGACTAGCCAAAAACATTCAGTACTTC.

The table lists this clonotype with a few counts. The chain uses TRBV5-1 and TRBJ2-3; 11 nucleotides match TRBD2. The CDR3 is made up of 18 amino acids. The V gene's germline CDR1 is SGHRS and CDR2 YFSETQ. Trimming at V came to 4 bases and at J to 0 bases, leaving 10 bases not matched to a gene. CDR3 nucleotide sequence: TGCGCCAGCAGCCGGGGGACTAGCGGACTAACTAGCACAGATACGCAGTATTTT. Its translation is CASSRGTSGLTSTDTQYF.

This clonotype appeared a few times. This chain connects TRBV7-9 to TRBJ2-1; D is unresolved. This CDR3 is 14 amino acids long. Germline CDR1 is SEHNR and CDR2 is FQNEAQ (reference sequence). V gave up 2 bases and J gave up 1 base, with 6 bases separating them. The CDR3 here is CASSLLESYNEQFF. As DNA, the CDR3 is TGTGCCAGCAGCTTACTAGAATCCTACAATGAGCAGTTCTTC.

This clonotype has just a few counts. The chain is built from TRBV9 and TRBJ1-3; 8 bases match TRBD1. V was clipped by 2 bases and J by 3 bases; unmatched bases: 7. The CDR3 loop spans 16 amino acids. Germline lookup yields CDR1 SGDLS and CDR2 YYNGEE. As DNA, the CDR3 is TGTGCCAGCAGCGTGGGGACAGGCCGAGTTGGAAACACCATATATTTT. Amino acids: CASSVGTGRVGNTIYF. Using reference TRBV9 and TRBJ1-3 for the parts outside the CDR3, the full variable domain is DSGVTQTPKHLITATGQRVTLRCSPRSGDLSVYWYQQSLDQGLQFLIQYYNGEERAKGNILERFSAQQFPDLHSELNLSSLELGDSALYFCASSVGTGRVGNTIYFGEGSWLTVV.

The rearrangement joins TRBV5-1 to TRBJ1-2; D gene unclear. Trimming took 0 bases from V and 3 from J, leaving 9 bases between them. CDR3 length equals 14 residues. Germline lookup yields CDR1 SGHRS and CDR2 YFSETQ. The chain's CDR3 is CASSLDGRDYGYTF. CDR3 bases: TGCGCCAGCAGCTTGGATGGCAGAGACTATGGCTACACCTTC.

At least ten counts were recorded for this clonotype. In DNA form, the CDR3 reads TGTGCCAGCAATGGTTTAACAGTCAATCAGCCCCAGCATTTT. Protein product: CASNGLTVNQPQHF. The V call is TRBV2, the J call TRBJ1-5; no clear D gene. The V end lost 7 bases, the J end lost 3 bases, and 13 bases lay between the germline ends. Germline lookup yields CDR1 SNHLY and CDR2 FYNNEI. This CDR3 is 14 amino acids long. The complete variable domain, with remaining parts taken from reference TRBV2 and TRBJ1-5, reads EPEVTQTPSHQVTQMGQEVILRCVPISNHLYFYWYRQILGQKVEFLVSFYNNEISEKSEIFDDQFSVERPDGSNFTLKIRSTKLEDSAMYFCASNGLTVNQPQHFGDGTRLSIL.

This clonotype has a count of ten or more. The chain uses TRBV30 and TRBJ2-7, with D perhaps TRBD1 (5 bases). Germline V gene data show CDR1 as GTSNPN and CDR2 as SVGIG (reference sequence). Between the trimmed V and J ends, which lost 4 bases and 6 bases, there was a span of 19 bases. The CDR3 is 14 amino acids. The CDR3 sequence is CAWNYAGLYGEQYF. CDR3 sequence (DNA): TGTGCCTGGAACTACGCAGGGTTGTATGGCGAGCAGTACTTC.

Written as DNA, the CDR3 is TGTGCCAGCAGTCGACAGGGTGCTACTGGAAACACCATATATTTT. Its translation is CASSRQGATGNTIYF. The rearrangement joins TRBV11-3 to TRBJ1-3; 7 bases match TRBD1. The CDR3 covers 15 residues. Germline CDR1 is SGHNT and CDR2 is YENEEA. Trimming cost V 6 bases and J 2 bases; bases outside gene matches: 7. The whole variable domain, filled in from reference TRBV11-3 and TRBJ1-3, reads EAGVVQSPRYKIIEKKQPVAFWCNPISGHNTLYWYLQNLGQGPELLIRYENEEAVDDSQLPKDRFSAERLKGVDSTLKIQPAELGDSAVYLCASSRQGATGNTIYFGEGSWLTVV.

This clonotype was seen at least ten times. This chain uses TRBV28 with TRBJ1-1; D is uncertain. CDR1 MDHEN and CDR2 SYDVKM come from the germline V gene. The V end lost 4 bases, the J end lost 10 bases, and 10 bases lay between the germline ends. CDR3 length: 11 amino acids. CDR3 sequence reads: CASSSQKGAFF. In nucleotides, the CDR3 is TGTGCCAGCAGTTCCCAGAAAGGAGCTTTCTTT.

This chain links TRBV4-2 with TRBJ2-3; D is possibly TRBD2 (6 bases). This CDR3 contains 15 residues. With 0 bases removed from V and 1 base from J, the gap between germline ends came to 8 bases. The germline CDR1 and CDR2 sequences are LGHNA and YNFKEQ. This CDR3 reads CASSQEASGTDTQYF. In DNA form, the CDR3 reads TGTGCCAGCAGCCAAGAGGCTAGCGGCACAGATACGCAGTATTTT.

This clonotype appeared many times. The CDR3 region is CASSQSGTGGDEQYF. DNA of the CDR3: TGTGCCAGCAGCCAATCCGGGACAGGGGGCGACGAGCAGTACTTC. The rearrangement links TRBV5-8 to TRBJ2-7; 12 bases map to TRBD1. CDR1 is SGHTS and CDR2 is YDEGEE in the germline V gene. The CDR3 has 15 amino acids. Losses at the gene ends were 4 bases for V and 5 bases for J; bases not matched to a gene: 7.

CDR3 in amino acids: CASSRWTGNTEAFF. DNA of the CDR3: TGTGCCAGCAGTAGATGGACTGGGAACACTGAAGCTTTCTTT. The chain joins TRBV6-1 to TRBJ1-1; D uncertain. Trimming took 5 bases from V and 1 from J, leaving 11 bases between them. CDR3 length equals 14 residues. The V gene's germline CDR1 is MNHNS and CDR2 SASEGT.

About this clonotype itself: This may stem from a read error, because a much larger clone lies one nucleotide away. This rearrangement joins TRBV5-1 to TRBJ2-7; no clear D gene. This CDR3 is 14 amino acids long. CDR1 and CDR2 from the germline V gene are SGHRS and YFSETQ. Trimming pared 3 bases from V and 0 bases from J, leaving 10 bases between. CDR3 residues: CASSSAGLSYEQYF. The CDR3 DNA follows: TGCGCCAGCAGCTCGGCAGGTCTCTCCTACGAGCAGTACTTC.

The chain is built from TRBV6-2 or TRBV6-3 and TRBJ1-2; TRBD1 agrees at 7 bases. The ends lost 0 bases at V and 3 bases at J; junction bases unmatched: 4. This CDR3 contains 15 residues. The V gene's germline CDR1 is MNHEY and CDR2 SVGEGT. In DNA, the CDR3 is TGTGCCAGCAGTTACTCGACAGGGACCGACTATGGCTACACCTTC. This codes for CASSYSTGTDYGYTF.

This clonotype was picked up a small number of times. A read error may be the cause here, since a much bigger clone is one base away. The genes are TRBV3-1 and TRBJ1-1, with D tentatively TRBD1 (6 bases). The CDR3 consists of 14 residues. CDR1 is LGHDT, CDR2 YNNKEL, per germline (reference sequence). DNA of the CDR3: TGTGCCAGCAGCCAAGTCGGGACAATTACTGAAGCTTCCTTT. The encoded protein is CASSQVGTITEASF.

In the case of this clonotype: This may stem from a read error, because a much larger clone lies one nucleotide away. The CDR3 nucleotides read TGTGCCAGCAGTTTGAGTGGAGCGGTCGCAGATACGCAGTATTTT. This sequence encodes CASSLSGAVADTQYF. The rearrangement joins TRBV28 to TRBJ2-3; D may be TRBD2 (5 bases). The CDR3 totals 15 residues. The germline V gene has CDR1 MDHEN and CDR2 SYDVKM. Trimming shortened V by 3 bases and J by 4 bases, and 14 bases separated the two germline ends.

This clonotype appeared many times. The V and J genes are TRBV7-2 and TRBJ2-7; TRBD2 aligns across 12 bases. V lost 5 bases and J lost 3; bases outside the gene matches: 5. This CDR3 is built from 15 residues. Germline V gene data show CDR1 as SGHTA and CDR2 as FQGNSA. CDR3 in DNA: TGTGCCAGCAGCACGGGACTAGCGGGTTACTACGAGCAGTACTTC. Amino acid sequence: CASSTGLAGYYEQYF.

The chain couples TRBV7-8 to TRBJ1-1; tentatively, D is TRBD1 (6 bases). Germline-derived CDR1 and CDR2 are SGHVS and FQNEAQ. This CDR3 has 14 residues. The V end was cut by 5 bases, the J end by 1 base, with 11 bases between. CDR3 protein: CASSGGQQNTEAFF. Here the CDR3 DNA reads TGTGCCAGCAGCGGGGGACAACAGAACACTGAAGCTTTCTTT.

This clonotype showed up many times. This sequence joins TRBV7-9 and TRBJ2-7; weak D call: TRBD1 (5 bases). Deletions cut 0 bases from V and 3 bases from J, with 6 bases between. This CDR3 is 13 amino acids long. In germline, CDR1 is SEHNR, CDR2 FQNEAQ (reference sequence). CDR3 residues: CASSLAGLYEQYF. CDR3 nucleotides: TGTGCCAGCAGCTTAGCGGGGCTCTACGAGCAGTACTTC.

The chain recombines TRBV4-1 with TRBJ2-7; TRBD2 matches 8 bases. J lost 5 bases, V lost 1 base, and 13 bases had no gene match. Germline V lookup: CDR1 MGHRA, CDR2 YSYEKL. This CDR3 contains 17 residues. CDR3 amino acids: CASSQGFEREIPDEQYF. The CDR3 DNA is TGCGCCAGCAGCCAAGGTTTTGAGCGGGAGATACCTGACGAGCAGTACTTC.